This record looks at one T cell receptor (beta chain) sequence and its context. Authors' analysis steps: Amplification of reference gene primers was used by the study to estimate nucleated cell counts. TCRdb keeps only in-frame clones here, not all; method: immunoSEQ multiplex PCR. V, J and clone size derive from that table, while D and trimming were established from the DNA sequence. The data show about 240,000 clones, roughly 80% seen once. The sample belongs to a study of blood T cell repertoires in COVID-19. The CDR3 spans 15 residues. Germline CDR1 is MNHEY and CDR2 is SVGEGT. Trimming took off 2 bases at V and 3 bases at J, with 13 bases between the two ends.

Material: peripheral blood. This receptor was identified in a woman between 18 and 29 years old with acute or convalescent COVID-19. The gene calls are TRBV6-2 or TRBV6-3 and TRBJ2-5, with a possible D match to TRBD1 (8 bases). The CDR3 region has the DNA TGTGCCAGCAGTTACGGGGAGGGACAGGAAGAGACCCAGTACTTC. It translates to CASSYGEGQEETQYF.